This T cell receptor (beta chain) stems from a study of CD8+CD57+ T cells in acquired aplastic anemia. CD8+CD57+ cell expansion, shown by flow cytometry, had occurred in the patients selected for sequencing. All patients were therapy-naive when blood was sampled. General study points: Overlapping CD8+ CDR3 repertoires of patients and controls contained 25 to 35 shared sequences.

Germline V gives CDR1 LNHNV, CDR2 YYDKDF (reference sequence). V was pared by 2 bases and J by 1 base, with 11 bases between. There are 15 residues in the CDR3. On this clonotype: Its antigen is unknown.

TCR beta VDJ and CDR3 profiles were obtained from a genomic DNA template. TCRdb re-analysed the reads in MiXCR, keeping a single row per CDR3 protein. In the table there are around 250,000 distinct CDR3 sequences, approximately 79% of which are singletons. The chain has TRBV15 and TRBJ1-2; D possibly corresponds to TRBD1 (6 bases). Source material: sorted CD4+, CD8+, or CD8+CD57+ T cells (not recorded which) from PBMCs. The TCR sequence derives from a human donor with aplastic anemia. Here the CDR3 reads CATSRPGTYNYGYTF. The CDR3 DNA reads as TGTGCCACCAGCAGACCCGGGACATATAACTATGGCTACACCTTC.